The text below deals with one T cell receptor (beta chain). The specificity of this receptor is unknown. Per-base qualities were not stored, and no clone one base away is much larger. This sample was taken from a study of blood T cell repertoires in COVID-19 (dated by TCRdb to 2018 to 2020). Some background on the complete study: Samples covering the acute and convalescent phases of COVID-19 were provided by collaborators in the United States, Italy and Spain. The material from the prospective study consisted of cDNA or gDNA derived from T cells, B-cell-depleted T cells, or PBMCs. Deeply sampled blood TCRbeta repertoires from subjects exposed to, actively infected with, or recovered from COVID-19 were included in the dataset. The repertoires were made available in a free public database intended to serve as a resource for research on the immune response to SARS-CoV-2. The samples were drawn from the first 160 participants of the ongoing ImmuneRACE study and from over a thousand subjects provided by 6 global collaborators. The sample metadata nearly always contained a de-identified subject ID, COVID-19 status, age in years and sex. Where HLA class I and class II types were available, the types were taken from metadata supplied by the sample provider, not from assay-based typing.

The germline V gene encodes CDR1 SGHRS and CDR2 YFSETQ. V loses 7 bases, J loses 5 bases, and the germline ends lie 21 bases apart. From its cysteine to its phenylalanine, the CDR3 spans 15 amino acids. Only the CDR3 DNA is retained, 45 bases long and in frame from the first base. Participants in the prospective study were enrolled through a virtual design, were aged about 18 to 90 years, and lived in 24 United States geographic areas. Cohort assignment in the prospective study relied on participant-reported clinical history from a screening survey and a study questionnaire. Recovered participants in ImmuneRACE Cohort 3 were defined by two consecutive negative NP/OP PCR tests, clearance by a healthcare professional, or resolution of symptoms. In the prospective study, whole blood, serum and a nasopharyngeal or oropharyngeal swab were collected from each participant by mobile phlebotomists. Participants in the prospective study had the option to provide additional blood draws and questionnaires over an approximately 2-month period. Before DNA extraction, prospective study blood samples were shipped either frozen or at room temperature.

TCRbeta CDR3 regions were amplified from genomic DNA using the immunoSEQ Assay, a bias-controlled multiplex PCR. Per the original workflow: Nucleated cell counts per sample were estimated from amplification of reference gene primers within the assay. Sequence reads were collapsed and filtered to measure the absolute abundance of every unique TCRbeta CDR3 rearrangement. For each sample, productive Simpson clonality was calculated as the square root of Simpson's diversity index across productive rearrangements. The immuneACCESS repertoire file appears here via TCRdb, limited to in-frame rearrangements. These files lack a portion of the clones; in checked studies, under half of the deficit traces to unresolved V genes, and the cause of the others is not known. V, J and clone size reflect that table, while D and trimming were determined from the DNA. The sample table records 150,000 or so clones; 84% of these occur just once. The ten largest clones capture roughly 12% of the sample.

What the authors observed across the whole study: The amount of clinical and demographic metadata varied by source and participant and was provided uncurated.

The source of this sequence is a man aged 50 to 59 who had recovered from COVID-19. Sequencing was done on a sample of PBMCs or T cells enriched from blood (not recorded which). Recombination joined TRBV5-1 with TRBJ1-1; possibly the D gene is TRBD1, per 5 matching bases. The CDR3 amino acid sequence is: CASRPGGGGITEAFF. The bases are TGCGCCAGCCGGCCGGGGGGAGGTGGAATAACTGAAGCTTTCTTT.